This is a list of T cell receptor beta chains from one sample in a study of cytomegalovirus exposure and HLA in healthy donors. TCRdb's copy holds only in-frame clones and misses some; the assay was immunoSEQ multiplex PCR. The data hold about 140,000 clones, with about four fifths observed a single time. Sequenced sample: PBMCs. The receptors derive from a man younger than 30 in good health and CMV-seropositive. The CDR3 runs from the conserved cysteine through the conserved F or W. A D gene is named only where the DNA matches it firmly. Where a row states a size, it is once, few, many or the class of an expanded clone; other rows omit it.

d_call	cdr3_length	clone_size	v_call	j_call	cdr3_nt	cdr3_aa
.	13	.	TRBV5-6	TRBJ1-2	TGTGCCAGCAGCTCCGGACAGCACTATGGCTACACCTTC	CASSSGQHYGYTF
.	13	.	TRBV10-1	TRBJ1-2	TGCGCCAGCAGTGAGGCGGGGGTCTATGGCTACACCTTC	CASSEAGVYGYTF
TRBD1	15	.	TRBV5-6	TRBJ1-2	TGTGCCAGCAGCTTCTACAGGGGGCGAAACTATGGCTACACCTTC	CASSFYRGRNYGYTF
TRBD1	13	.	TRBV19	TRBJ1-2	TGTGCCAGTATTCCAGACAGGGGCTATGGCTACACCTTC	CASIPDRGYGYTF
TRBD2	17	.	TRBV5-1	TRBJ2-7	TGCGCCAGCAGCTGGAACTATGAGACTAGCAGCTCCTACGAGCAGTACTTC	CASSWNYETSSSYEQYF
.	14	.	TRBV11-3	TRBJ2-1	TGTGCCAGCAGCTTTGATAGGTCGGTCGGGGAGCAGTTCTTC	CASSFDRSVGEQFF
TRBD1	17	.	TRBV9	TRBJ2-2	TGTGCCAGCAGCGGTCGGGACAGGGGGCATAGTACCGGGGAGCTGTTTTTT	CASSGRDRGHSTGELFF
.	15	.	TRBV4-1	TRBJ2-1	TGCGCCAGCAGCCAAGAGGGCCCCTGGGACAATGAGCAGTTCTTC	CASSQEGPWDNEQFF
.	16	.	TRBV4-1	TRBJ1-4	TGCGCCAGCAGCCAAGATGGAGGAACATGGAATGAAAAACTGTTTTTT	CASSQDGGTWNEKLFF
.	14	.	TRBV6-5	TRBJ2-7	TGTGCCAGCAGCGCCGGGGGCGGGGGCGTCGAGCAGTACTTC	CASSAGGGGVEQYF
TRBD1	14	.	TRBV28	TRBJ1-2	TGTGCCAGCAGAACAGGGGTCAACACGGCGGGCTACACCTTC	CASRTGVNTAGYTF
.	15	.	TRBV11-2	TRBJ2-5	TGTGCCAGCAGCCTCTTACAGGGTAGAGGGGAGACCCAGTACTTC	CASSLLQGRGETQYF
.	14	few	TRBV11-2	TRBJ1-1	TGTGCCAGCAGCTTTAAGTGGGGCGACACTGAAGCTTTCTTT	CASSFKWGDTEAFF
.	13	.	TRBV5-1	TRBJ1-1	TGCGCCAGCAGCTTGACTGGGAACACTGAAGCTTTCTTT	CASSLTGNTEAFF
.	13	.	TRBV10-3	TRBJ2-5	TGTGCCATCAGTGGACAGCTCCAAGAGACCCAGTACTTC	CAISGQLQETQYF
.	14	.	TRBV27	TRBJ2-7	TGTGCCAGCAGTTTAGGTGGCGGAACCTACGAGCAGTACTTC	CASSLGGGTYEQYF
.	15	.	TRBV11-2	TRBJ1-4	TGTGCCAGCAGCGCGGCGGTAGGGAGAGGTGAAAAACTGTTTTTT	CASSAAVGRGEKLFF
TRBD1	17	few	TRBV6-1	TRBJ1-1	TGTGCCAGCAGTGAATACGTTCAAGGGACAGCAAACACTGAAGCTTTCTTT	CASSEYVQGTANTEAFF
TRBD1	14	.	TRBV7-9	TRBJ1-2	TGTGCCAGTAATAACAGGGGAAGGGACTATGGCTACACCTTC	CASNNRGRDYGYTF
TRBD2	18	.	TRBV25-1	TRBJ2-3	TGTGCCAGCAGTGATAAGACGACTAGCGGTTACCCCACAGATACGCAGTATTTT	CASSDKTTSGYPTDTQYF
.	16	.	TRBV5-1	TRBJ1-2	TGCGCCAGCAGCTTGGATCATGGGCAGGGTGGCTATGGCTACACCTTC	CASSLDHGQGGYGYTF
.	13	.	TRBV2	TRBJ2-1	TGTGCCACCTCGGCCAATAGCGTTCATGAGCAGTTCTTC	CATSANSVHEQFF
TRBD1	14	.	TRBV19	TRBJ1-4	TGTGCCAGTACACCCACAGGGGACTTTGAAAAACTGTTTTTT	CASTPTGDFEKLFF
.	12	.	TRBV19	TRBJ2-7	TGTGCCAGTAGCCCCGACAGTTACGAGCAGTACTTC	CASSPDSYEQYF
TRBD1	16	few	TRBV6-5	TRBJ2-2	TGTGCCAGCAGTTTCTTGCGGACAGGGATTGCCGGGGAGCTGTTTTTT	CASSFLRTGIAGELFF
.	16	.	TRBV28	TRBJ2-7	TGTGCCAGCAGTTATGGGGCTGGGGTTTTCTCCTACGAGCAGTACTTC	CASSYGAGVFSYEQYF
TRBD1	16	few	TRBV27	TRBJ2-3	TGTGCCAGCAGTTTTTTGGGCAGGGGGATTTCAGATACGCAGTATTTT	CASSFLGRGISDTQYF
.	13	.	TRBV6-5	TRBJ1-5	TGTGCCAGCAAAAGGGGAAGTTATCAGCCCCAGCATTTT	CASKRGSYQPQHF
.	13	once	TRBV27	TRBJ2-7	TGTGCCAGCAGTTTCGGGGGTCTCGGCGAGCAGTACTTC	CASSFGGLGEQYF
.	15	.	TRBV28	TRBJ1-5	TGTGCCAGCAGTTTGTCAGCCAGGGGCAATCAGCCCCAGCATTTT	CASSLSARGNQPQHF
.	14	.	TRBV11-3	TRBJ2-3	TGTGCCAGCAGCTTAAGCGGGAGCACAGATACGCAGTATTTT	CASSLSGSTDTQYF
TRBD1	13	.	TRBV29-1	TRBJ1-4	TGCAGCGTAGCCGGGACAGGGGATTGGAAACTGTTTTTT	CSVAGTGDWKLFF
.	14	.	TRBV7-9	TRBJ2-5	TGTGCCAGCAGCTCATCCCCGGGAATCGAGACCCAGTACTTC	CASSSSPGIETQYF
.	12	.	TRBV30	TRBJ1-1	TGTGCCTGGAGTGTTTCAAACACTGAAGCTTTCTTT	CAWSVSNTEAFF
.	15	.	TRBV6-5	TRBJ2-7	TGTGCCAGCAGTTACACCTGGACGGACACCTACGAGCAGTACTTC	CASSYTWTDTYEQYF
.	14	few	TRBV28	TRBJ2-3	TGTGCCAGCAGATCGGGACTTAGGGTGGATACGCAGTATTTT	CASRSGLRVDTQYF
.	14	.	TRBV6-1	TRBJ1-2	TGTGCCAGCCGTGGGCAGGGAAAGCTACATGGCTACACCTTC	CASRGQGKLHGYTF
TRBD1	15	few	TRBV6-5	TRBJ1-1	TGTGCCAGCAGTGGACGGTCGACAGGGATCACTGAAGCTTTCTTT	CASSGRSTGITEAFF
TRBD2	17	few	TRBV7-6	TRBJ2-2	TGTGCCAGCAGCCCGGGGACTAGCGGGACTAGCACCGGGGAGCTGTTTTTT	CASSPGTSGTSTGELFF
TRBD1	14	few	TRBV19	TRBJ1-1	TGTGCCAGTAGTCTCGGACAGGGTGGTTCGTGGGCTTTCTTT	CASSLGQGGSWAFF
.	14	.	TRBV15	TRBJ2-3	TGTGCCACCAGCAGAGAGGCAGGTAGTGATACGCAGTATTTT	CATSREAGSDTQYF
.	13	once	TRBV13	TRBJ1-1	TGTGCCAGCAGCTTAGTAGAGGACACTGAAGCTTTCTTT	CASSLVEDTEAFF